A single sample gave rise to the 16 T cell receptor beta chains below, sequenced in a study of shared clonotypes between healthy human individuals. Measured with immunoSEQ multiplex PCR; TCRdb has only the in-frame clones, and not every one. The top ten clones hold about 12% of a sample with roughly 490,000 clones, roughly 85% of them seen once. The sample consisted of PBMCs. The receptors come from a woman between 40 and 55 years old in good health. Some clones in this sample may be carry-over from other donors' samples.

This clone was seen a handful of times. The rearrangement uses TRBV5-1 and TRBJ1-1; TRBD1 aligns across 9 bases. CDR3 size: 15 residues. The J segment lost 5 bases and the V segment lost 4 bases, leaving 9 bases of the junction unmatched. Germline CDR1 and CDR2: SGHRS and YFSETQ. The CDR3 region has the DNA TGCGCCAGCAGCCTAGGGACAGGGATAGGAACTGAAGCTTTCTTT. It specifies CASSLGTGIGTEAFF.

In nucleotides, the CDR3 is TGTGCCAGCAGCTTGGCGGAAAGAGAGGATCAGCCCCAGCATTTT. Translating gives CASSLAEREDQPQHF. The V gene is TRBV5-4, the J gene TRBJ1-5; D not resolved. Trimming took off 0 bases at V and 5 bases at J, with 12 bases between the two ends. The CDR3 extends over 15 amino acids. Germline V gene lookup returns CDR1 SGHNT and CDR2 YYREEE (reference sequence).

The rearrangement joins TRBV28 to TRBJ2-2; TRBD1 agrees at 8 bases. CDR1 MDHEN and CDR2 SYDVKM come from the germline V gene. The trim removed 2 bases at V and 6 bases at J, leaving 8 bases unmatched. The CDR3 spans 16 residues. The CDR3 coding sequence is TGTGCCAGCAGTTTACATGGACAGGGCCTTTCCGGGGAGCTGTTTTTT. It codes for CASSLHGQGLSGELFF.

In regard to this clone: Likely a read error: the CDR3 ends without its conserved phenylalanine or tryptophan. This chain connects TRBV9 to TRBJ2-2, with 7 bases matching TRBD2. The junction had 5 bases not matched to a gene; V was cut back by 0 bases and J by 6 bases. CDR1 and CDR2 from the germline V gene are SGDLS and YYNGEE. CDR3 length: 15 residues. The CDR3 DNA is TGTGCCAGCAGCGTAGCTCTGAGCGGGGCCGGGGAGCTGTTTTCT. Translating gives CASSVALSGAGELFS.

The chain links TRBV6-4 to TRBJ2-3; tentatively, D is TRBD2 (5 bases). The CDR3 spans 15 residues. V gave up 2 bases and J gave up 3 bases, with 12 bases separating them. Germline lookup yields CDR1 MRHNA and CDR2 SNTAGT. The CDR3 sequence is CASSDRGMETDTQYF. The CDR3 DNA sequence: TGTGCCAGCAGTGACCGGGGAATGGAAACAGATACGCAGTATTTT.

This rearrangement joins TRBV28 to TRBJ2-7; D perhaps matches TRBD2 (5 bases). V dropped 4 bases and J dropped 0 bases, with 19 bases sitting between them. The CDR3 extends over 17 amino acids. Germline CDR1 is MDHEN and CDR2 is SYDVKM. CDR3 protein: CASSSLSVAPFSYEQYF. For the CDR3, the DNA is TGTGCCAGCAGTTCCCTATCGGTAGCGCCCTTCTCCTACGAGCAGTACTTC.

The chain recombines TRBV30 with TRBJ2-1; 11 bases are a match to TRBD2. The CDR3 contains 19 residues. V dropped 0 bases and J dropped 0; count of bases not matched to a gene: 10. Germline V gene data show CDR1 as GTSNPN and CDR2 as SVGIG (reference sequence). Written as DNA, the CDR3 is TGTGCCTGGAGTGTAGTATTAGCGGGAGGGTTGAGCTCCTACAATGAGCAGTTCTTC. It yields the protein CAWSVVLAGGLSSYNEQFF.

V is TRBV7-2 and J is TRBJ1-2; no clear D. This CDR3 is built from 15 residues. Trimming removed 4 bases at V and 0 bases at J, with 12 bases between. Germline CDR1 is SGHTA and CDR2 is FQGNSA. The CDR3 reads CASSYSALPNYGYTF. Written as DNA, the CDR3 is TGTGCCAGCAGCTACTCGGCCCTACCTAACTATGGCTACACCTTC.

This chain joins TRBV19 and TRBJ2-2, with D perhaps matching TRBD2 (6 bases). CDR1 and CDR2 (germline): LNHDA, SQIVND (reference sequence). The CDR3 has 15 residues. Between the trimmed V and J ends, which lost 7 bases and 0 bases, there was a span of 12 bases. The CDR3 loop reads CASTYSGANTGELFF. The CDR3 region has the DNA TGTGCCAGTACCTATAGCGGCGCGAACACCGGGGAGCTGTTTTTT.

The rearrangement joins TRBV7-2 to TRBJ2-1, with D maybe TRBD2 (6 bases). Deletions cut 2 bases from V and 4 bases from J, with 12 bases between. Germline assignment: CDR1 SGHTA and CDR2 FQGNSA. CDR3 length equals 15 residues. The CDR3 sequence is CASSLSHSGYNEQFF. CDR3 bases: TGTGCCAGCAGCTTATCCCACAGCGGGTACAATGAGCAGTTCTTC.

The chain employs TRBV28 and TRBJ1-3; D not certain. Deletions cut 6 bases from V and 0 bases from J, with 12 bases between. Germline values: CDR1 MDHEN, CDR2 SYDVKM. The CDR3 spans 15 residues. This CDR3 is CASSAALISGNTIYF. CDR3 DNA: TGTGCCAGCAGCGCCGCCCTTATCTCTGGAAACACCATATATTTT.

CDR3 loop: CASSQGVGDEKLFF. As DNA, the CDR3 is TGCGCCAGCAGCCAAGGGGTGGGCGATGAAAAACTGTTTTTT. The chain recombines TRBV4-1 with TRBJ1-4, with D hard to call. The length of the CDR3 is 14 residues. Per germline, CDR1 MGHRA and CDR2 YSYEKL. Trimming shortened V by 1 base and J by 6 bases, and 9 bases separated the two germline ends.

This clone was seen only once. This chain links TRBV7-2 with TRBJ2-3, with D possibly being TRBD1 or TRBD2 (7 bases each). Germline CDR1 is SGHTA and CDR2 is FQGNSA. With 5 bases removed from V and 4 bases from J, the gap between germline ends came to 19 bases. The length of the CDR3 is 16 residues. CDR3 nucleotides: TGTGCCAGCAGCCCCCCCGCCAGGGGGGGGGCAGATACGCAGTATTTT. Encoded protein: CASSPPARGGADTQYF.

Note on this clone: Other nucleotide sequences in the sample specify the same CDR3. The rearrangement links TRBV7-2 to TRBJ2-7; the match to TRBD2 covers 8 bases. The CDR3 spans 14 residues. CDR1 is SGHTA, CDR2 FQGNSA, per germline. V trimming: 4 bases; J trimming: 1 base; junction bases outside the gene matches: 3. For the CDR3, the DNA is TGTGCCAGCAGCTCTAGCGGGCGGTCCTACGAGCAGTACTTC. Encoded protein: CASSSSGRSYEQYF.

This sequence joins TRBV4-3 and TRBJ2-3; D might be TRBD1 (6 bases). The V end lost 1 base, the J end lost 5 bases, and 16 bases lay between the germline ends. Germline V lookup: CDR1 LGHNA, CDR2 YSLEER. There are 16 residues in the CDR3. DNA for the CDR3: TGCGCCAGCAGCCAAGTTGGGGGCGCCCCCGGAGATACGCAGTATTTT. This codes for CASSQVGGAPGDTQYF.

This chain joins TRBV5-1 and TRBJ1-5, with TRBD1 as a possible D gene (6 bases). The CDR3 is 14 residues long. The germline gives CDR1 SGHRS, CDR2 YFSETQ. V lost 5 bases, J lost 5 bases, and 14 bases lay in between. The chain's CDR3 is CASRPNREDQPQHF. As DNA, the CDR3 is TGCGCCAGCAGACCGAACAGGGAAGATCAGCCCCAGCATTTT. The full variable domain, rest sourced from reference TRBV5-1 and TRBJ1-5, is KAGVTQTPRYLIKTRGQQVTLSCSPISGHRSVSWYQQTPGQGLQFLFEYFSETQRNKGNFPGRFSGRQFSNSRSEMNVSTLELGDSALYLCASRPNREDQPQHFGDGTRLSIL.